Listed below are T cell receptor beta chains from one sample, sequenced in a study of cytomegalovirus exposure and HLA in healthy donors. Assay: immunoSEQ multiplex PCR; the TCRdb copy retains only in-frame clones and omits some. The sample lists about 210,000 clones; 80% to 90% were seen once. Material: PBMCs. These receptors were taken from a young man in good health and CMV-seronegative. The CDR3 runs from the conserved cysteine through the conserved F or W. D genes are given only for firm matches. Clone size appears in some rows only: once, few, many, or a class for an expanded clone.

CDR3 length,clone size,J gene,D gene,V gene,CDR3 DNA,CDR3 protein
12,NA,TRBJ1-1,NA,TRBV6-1,TGTGCCAGCAGTGAACTTCGCACTGAAGCTTTCTTT,CASSELRTEAFF
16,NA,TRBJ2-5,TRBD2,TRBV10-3,TGTGCCATCAGTGGGGGACTAGCGGGGCTTGGGGAGACCCAGTACTTC,CAISGGLAGLGETQYF
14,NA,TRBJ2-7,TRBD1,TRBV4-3,TGCGCCAGCAGCCAAGATAGGGACAGATACGAGCAGTACTTC,CASSQDRDRYEQYF
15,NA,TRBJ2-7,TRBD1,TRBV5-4,TGTGCCAGCAGCTTGGCGGGGACAGGGGGCTACGAGCAGTACTTC,CASSLAGTGGYEQYF
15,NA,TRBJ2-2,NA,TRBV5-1,TGCGCCAGCAGCTTGGGGACAAGGAACACCGGGGAGCTGTTTTTT,CASSLGTRNTGELFF
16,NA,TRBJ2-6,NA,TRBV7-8,TGTGCCAGCAGCTTGCTCCTTACCTCTGGGGCCAGCGTCCTGACTTTC,CASSLLLTSGASVLTF
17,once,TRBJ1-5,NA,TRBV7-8,TGTGCCAGCAGCTTAGGTAACAGGGCATTTAGCAATCAGCCCCAGCATTTT,CASSLGNRAFSNQPQHF
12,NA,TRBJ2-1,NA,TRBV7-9,TGTTCCAGCAGCCTAGGAGGAAATGAGCAGTTCTTC,CSSSLGGNEQFF
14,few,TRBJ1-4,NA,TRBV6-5,TGTGCCAGCAGAAAATTGGACTCAAATGAAAAACTGTTTTTT,CASRKLDSNEKLFF
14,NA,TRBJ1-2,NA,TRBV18,TGTGCCAGCTCACCAAGCTCGGGGAAGGGTGGCTACACCTTC,CASSPSSGKGGYTF
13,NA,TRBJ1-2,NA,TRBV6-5,TGTGCCAGCAAAGATGGGACACTTTATGGCTACACCTTC,CASKDGTLYGYTF
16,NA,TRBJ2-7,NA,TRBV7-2,TGTGCCAGCAGCTTATTCGGCAGGGTCGGTACCTACGAGCAGTACTTC,CASSLFGRVGTYEQYF
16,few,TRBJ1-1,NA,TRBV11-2,TGTGCCAGCAGACCCACGGGGGGGCGGATGAACACTGAAGCTTTCTTT,CASRPTGGRMNTEAFF
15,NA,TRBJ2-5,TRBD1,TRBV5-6,TGTGCCAGCAGCTTGGAGACAGGGGGCGGGGGGACCCAGTACTTC,CASSLETGGGGTQYF
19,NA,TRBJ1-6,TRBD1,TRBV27,TGTGCCAGCAGTTTTTCCCGACAGGGAGGTAGCTCCTATAATTCACCCCTCCACTTT,CASSFSRQGGSSYNSPLHF
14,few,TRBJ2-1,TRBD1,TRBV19,TGTGCCAGTAGCCCTAGACAGGGACACAATGAGCAGTTCTTC,CASSPRQGHNEQFF
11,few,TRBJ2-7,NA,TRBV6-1,TGTGCCAGCAGTGGTTTATACGAGCAGTACTTC,CASSGLYEQYF
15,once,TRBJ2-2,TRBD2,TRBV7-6,TGTGCCAGCAGCCCTAGCGGGGGGGCCCCCGGGGAGCTGTTTTTT,CASSPSGGAPGELFF
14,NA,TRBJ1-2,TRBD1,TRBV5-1,TGCGCCAGCAGCTTGGGACAGGGACCAGATGGCTACACCTTC,CASSLGQGPDGYTF
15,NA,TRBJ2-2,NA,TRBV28,TGTGCCAGCAGTCCACGGGACACCCTCAAGGGGGAGCTGTTTTTT,CASSPRDTLKGELFF
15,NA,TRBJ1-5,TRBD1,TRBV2,TGTGCCAGCAGTCAGGACAGGGGGCCGCTGCGGGCCCAGCATTTT,CASSQDRGPLRAQHF
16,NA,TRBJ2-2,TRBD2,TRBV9,TGTGCCAGCAGCTTTCGGACTAGCGGGGTCACCGGGGAGCTGTTTTTT,CASSFRTSGVTGELFF
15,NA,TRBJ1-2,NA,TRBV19,TGTGCCAGTAGTATATTTCAGACAGCTAACTATGGCTACACCTTC,CASSIFQTANYGYTF
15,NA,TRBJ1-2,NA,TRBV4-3,TGCGCCAGCAGCCAAGAGGGAGAAGCTTACTATGGCTACACCTTC,CASSQEGEAYYGYTF
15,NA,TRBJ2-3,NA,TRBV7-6,TGTGCCAGCAGCTGGGGGGGGGCGCTTGGAGATACGCAGTATTTT,CASSWGGALGDTQYF
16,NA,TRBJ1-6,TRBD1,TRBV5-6,TGTGCCAGCAGCTTGCGGACAGGGACGAATAATTCACCCCTCCACTTT,CASSLRTGTNNSPLHF
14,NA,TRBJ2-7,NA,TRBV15,TGTGCCACTTTTACATGGGGAGATTGTTACGAGCAGTACTTC,CATFTWGDCYEQYF
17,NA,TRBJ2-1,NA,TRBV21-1,TGTGCCAGCAGGGGGAGGGGGACCCTCAGACTGTACAATGAGCAGTTCTTC,CASRGRGTLRLYNEQFF
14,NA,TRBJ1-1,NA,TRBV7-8,TGTGCCAGCAGCTTAAACAGTCTGAACACTGAAGCTTTCTTT,CASSLNSLNTEAFF
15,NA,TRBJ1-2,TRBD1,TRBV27,TGTGCCAGCAGCCACATCGGACAGGGGAACTATGGCTACACCTTC,CASSHIGQGNYGYTF
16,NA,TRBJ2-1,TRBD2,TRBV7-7,TGTGCTAGCAGCCTGGGACCTAGCGGGGGTAACAATGAGCAGTTCTTC,CASSLGPSGGNNEQFF
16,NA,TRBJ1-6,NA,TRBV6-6,TGTGCCAGCAGTTTTGCGGCAGGGAGGAGTGTTTCACCCCTCCACTTT,CASSFAAGRSVSPLHF
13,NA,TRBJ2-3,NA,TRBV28,TGTGCCAGGATTGGGACATGCACAGATACGCAGTATTTT,CARIGTCTDTQYF
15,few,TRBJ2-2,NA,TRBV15,TGTGCCACCAGCAGAGATACTGGGGGCTCCGGGGAGCTGTTTTTT,CATSRDTGGSGELFF
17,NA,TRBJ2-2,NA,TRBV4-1,TGCGCCAGCAGCCAAGTAGATCTGACAGTGAACACCGGGGAGCTGTTTTTT,CASSQVDLTVNTGELFF
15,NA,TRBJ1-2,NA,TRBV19,TGTGCCAGTAGTATTTTTACGAACGGGGGAGGTGGCTACACCTTC,CASSIFTNGGGGYTF
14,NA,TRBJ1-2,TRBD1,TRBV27,TGTGCCAGCAGTTCCCGGGACAGGATCTATGGCTACACCTTC,CASSSRDRIYGYTF
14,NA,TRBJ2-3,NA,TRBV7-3,TGTGCCAGCAGCCCCGGACTCGGCACAGATACGCAGTATTTT,CASSPGLGTDTQYF
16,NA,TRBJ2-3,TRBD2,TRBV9,TGTGCCAGCAGCGTAGCTGCGGGGGTTAGCACAGATACGCAGTATTTT,CASSVAAGVSTDTQYF
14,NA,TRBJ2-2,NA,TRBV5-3,TGTGCCAGAAGGGACTTCTCGAACACCGGGGAGCTGTTTTTT,CARRDFSNTGELFF
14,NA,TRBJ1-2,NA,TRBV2,TGTGCCAGCAGAGGATACGCGGTCAACTATGGCTACACCTTC,CASRGYAVNYGYTF
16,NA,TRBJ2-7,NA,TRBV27,TGTGCCAGCAGGCCCAGCGGTATTGTGTTCTCCTACGAGCAGTACTTC,CASRPSGIVFSYEQYF
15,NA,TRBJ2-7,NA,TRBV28,TGTGCCAGCAGTCTACCAAGTCGAGGCACCTACGAGCAGTACTTC,CASSLPSRGTYEQYF
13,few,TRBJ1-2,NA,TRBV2,TGTGCCAGCAGATATACAGGGAACTATGGCTACACCTTC,CASRYTGNYGYTF